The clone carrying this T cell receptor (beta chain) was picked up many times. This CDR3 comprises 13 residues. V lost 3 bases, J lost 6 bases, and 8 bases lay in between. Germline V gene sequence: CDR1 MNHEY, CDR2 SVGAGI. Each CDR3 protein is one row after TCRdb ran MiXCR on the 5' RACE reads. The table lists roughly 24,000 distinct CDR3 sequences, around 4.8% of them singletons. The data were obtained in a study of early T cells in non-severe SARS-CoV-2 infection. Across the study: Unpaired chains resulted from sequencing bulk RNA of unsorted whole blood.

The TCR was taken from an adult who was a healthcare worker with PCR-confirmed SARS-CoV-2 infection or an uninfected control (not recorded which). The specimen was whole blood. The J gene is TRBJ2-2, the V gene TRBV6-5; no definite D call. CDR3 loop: CASSYGDPGELFF. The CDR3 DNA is TGTGCCAGCAGTTATGGAGACCCCGGGGAGCTGTTTTTT.